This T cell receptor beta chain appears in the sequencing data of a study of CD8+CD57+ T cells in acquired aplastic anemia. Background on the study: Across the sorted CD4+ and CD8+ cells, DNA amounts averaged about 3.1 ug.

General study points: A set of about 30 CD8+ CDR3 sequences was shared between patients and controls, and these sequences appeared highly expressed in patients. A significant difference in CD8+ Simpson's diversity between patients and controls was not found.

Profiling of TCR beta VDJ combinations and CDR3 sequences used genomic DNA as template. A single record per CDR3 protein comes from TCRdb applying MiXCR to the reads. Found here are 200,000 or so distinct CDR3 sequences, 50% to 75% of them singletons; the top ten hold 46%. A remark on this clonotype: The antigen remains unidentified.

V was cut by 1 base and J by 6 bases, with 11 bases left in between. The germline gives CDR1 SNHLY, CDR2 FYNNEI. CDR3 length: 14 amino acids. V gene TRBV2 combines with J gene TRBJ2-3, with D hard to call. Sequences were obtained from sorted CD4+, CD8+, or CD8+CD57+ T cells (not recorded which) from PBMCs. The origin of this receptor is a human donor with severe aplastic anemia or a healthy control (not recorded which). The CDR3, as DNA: TGTGCCAGCAGTGAAGGAATAGGGCCCGATACGCAGTATTTT. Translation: CASSEGIGPDTQYF.